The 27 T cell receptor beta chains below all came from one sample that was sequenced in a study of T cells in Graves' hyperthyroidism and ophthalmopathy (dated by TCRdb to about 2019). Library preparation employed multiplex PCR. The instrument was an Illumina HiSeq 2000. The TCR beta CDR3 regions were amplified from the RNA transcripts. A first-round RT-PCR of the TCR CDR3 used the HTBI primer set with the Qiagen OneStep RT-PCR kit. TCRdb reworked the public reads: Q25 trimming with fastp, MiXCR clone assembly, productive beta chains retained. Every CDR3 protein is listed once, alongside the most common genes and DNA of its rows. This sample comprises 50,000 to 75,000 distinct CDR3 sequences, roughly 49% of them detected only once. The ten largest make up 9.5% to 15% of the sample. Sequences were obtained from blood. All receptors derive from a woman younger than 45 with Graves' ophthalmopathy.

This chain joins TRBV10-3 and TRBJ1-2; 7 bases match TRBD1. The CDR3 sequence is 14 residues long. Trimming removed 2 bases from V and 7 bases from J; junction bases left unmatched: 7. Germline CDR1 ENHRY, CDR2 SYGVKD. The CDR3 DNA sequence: TGTGCCATCAGTGAGCGGCGACAGGGACGTGGCTACACCTTC. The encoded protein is CAISERRQGRGYTF.

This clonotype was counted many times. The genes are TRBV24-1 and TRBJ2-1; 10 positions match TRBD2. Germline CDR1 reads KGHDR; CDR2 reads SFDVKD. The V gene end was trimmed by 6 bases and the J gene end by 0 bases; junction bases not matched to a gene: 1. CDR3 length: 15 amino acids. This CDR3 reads CATSPSGSSYNEQFF. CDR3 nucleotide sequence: TGTGCCACCAGTCCTAGCGGGAGCTCCTACAATGAGCAGTTCTTC.

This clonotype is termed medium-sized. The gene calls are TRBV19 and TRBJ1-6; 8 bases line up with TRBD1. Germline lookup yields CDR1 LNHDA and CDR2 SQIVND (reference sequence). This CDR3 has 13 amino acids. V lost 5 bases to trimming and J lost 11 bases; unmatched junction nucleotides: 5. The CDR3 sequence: CASSSNRGTPLHF. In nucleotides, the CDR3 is TGTGCCAGTAGTTCCAACAGGGGGACACCCCTCCACTTT.

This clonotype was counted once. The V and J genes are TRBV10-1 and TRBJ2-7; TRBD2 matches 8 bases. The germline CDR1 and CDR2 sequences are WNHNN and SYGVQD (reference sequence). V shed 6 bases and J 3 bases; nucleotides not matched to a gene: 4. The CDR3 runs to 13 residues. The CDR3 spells CASSSGGVYEQYF. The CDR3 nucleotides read TGCGCCAGCAGCTCGGGAGGGGTCTACGAGCAGTACTTC.

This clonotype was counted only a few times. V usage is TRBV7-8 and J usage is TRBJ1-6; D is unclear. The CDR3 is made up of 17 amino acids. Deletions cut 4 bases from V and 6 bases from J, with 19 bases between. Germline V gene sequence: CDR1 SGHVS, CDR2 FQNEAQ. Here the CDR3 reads CASSSESRQDLNSPLHF. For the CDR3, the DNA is TGTGCCAGCAGCTCAGAATCTCGTCAGGACCTTAATTCACCCCTCCACTTT.

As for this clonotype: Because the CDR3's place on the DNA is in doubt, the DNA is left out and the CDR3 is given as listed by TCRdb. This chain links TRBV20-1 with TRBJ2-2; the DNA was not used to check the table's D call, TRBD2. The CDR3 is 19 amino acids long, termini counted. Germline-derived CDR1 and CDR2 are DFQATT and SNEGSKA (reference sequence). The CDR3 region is CSAQGTSGRETQYFGELFF.

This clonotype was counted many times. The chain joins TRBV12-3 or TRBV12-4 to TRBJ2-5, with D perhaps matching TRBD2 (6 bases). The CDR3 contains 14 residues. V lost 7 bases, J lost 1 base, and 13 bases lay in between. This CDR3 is CASTQGGPQETQYF. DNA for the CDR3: TGTGCCAGCACTCAGGGAGGTCCCCAAGAGACCCAGTACTTC.

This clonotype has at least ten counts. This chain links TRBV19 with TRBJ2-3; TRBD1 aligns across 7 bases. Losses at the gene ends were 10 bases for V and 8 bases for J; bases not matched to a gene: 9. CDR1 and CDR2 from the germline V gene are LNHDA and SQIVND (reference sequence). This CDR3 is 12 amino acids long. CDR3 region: CATRQGPATQYF. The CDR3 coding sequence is TGTGCCACCCGACAGGGCCCTGCTACGCAGTATTTT. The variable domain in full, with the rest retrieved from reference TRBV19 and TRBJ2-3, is DGGITQSPKYLFRKEGQNVTLSCEQNLNHDAMYWYRQDPGQGLRLIYYSQIVNDFQKGDIAEGYSVSREKKESFPLTVTSAQKNPTAFYLCATRQGPATQYFGPGTRLTVL.

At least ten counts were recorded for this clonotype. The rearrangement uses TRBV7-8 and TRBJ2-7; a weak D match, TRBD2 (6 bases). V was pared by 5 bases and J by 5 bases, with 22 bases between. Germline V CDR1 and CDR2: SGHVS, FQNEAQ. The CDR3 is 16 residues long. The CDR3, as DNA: TGTGCCAGCAGCCATACCCGGAGGGGTGGGTTCCACGAGCAGTACTTC. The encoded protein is CASSHTRRGGFHEQYF.

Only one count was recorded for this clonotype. The DNA for the CDR3 is TGTGCCAGCAACCAACGGGGAAAAAACTATGGCTACACCTTC. It specifies CASNQRGKNYGYTF. The rearrangement joins TRBV25-1 to TRBJ1-2, with D unresolved. Trimming left V 7 bases short and J 2 bases short, with 14 bases between. The CDR3 loop spans 14 amino acids. The germline gives CDR1 MGHDK, CDR2 SYGVNS.

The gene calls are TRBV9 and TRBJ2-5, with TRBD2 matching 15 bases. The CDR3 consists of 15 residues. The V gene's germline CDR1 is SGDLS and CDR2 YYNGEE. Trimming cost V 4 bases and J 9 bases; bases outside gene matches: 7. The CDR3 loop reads CASSPGLAGGEAQYF. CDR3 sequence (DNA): TGTGCCAGCAGCCCCGGACTAGCGGGAGGGGAGGCCCAGTACTTC. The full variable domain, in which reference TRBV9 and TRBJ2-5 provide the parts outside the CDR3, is DSGVTQTPKHLITATGQRVTLRCSPRSGDLSVYWYQQSLDQGLQFLIQYYNGEERAKGNILERFSAQQFPDLHSELNLSSLELGDSALYFCASSPGLAGGEAQYFGPGTRLLVL.

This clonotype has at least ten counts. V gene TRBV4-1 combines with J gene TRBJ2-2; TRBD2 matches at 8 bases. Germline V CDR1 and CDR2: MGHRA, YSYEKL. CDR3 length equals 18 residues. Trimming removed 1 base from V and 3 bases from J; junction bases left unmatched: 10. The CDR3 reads CASSQVSTSGRYTGELFF. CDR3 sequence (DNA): TGCGCCAGCAGCCAAGTTTCCACAAGCGGGAGATACACCGGGGAGCTGTTTTTT.

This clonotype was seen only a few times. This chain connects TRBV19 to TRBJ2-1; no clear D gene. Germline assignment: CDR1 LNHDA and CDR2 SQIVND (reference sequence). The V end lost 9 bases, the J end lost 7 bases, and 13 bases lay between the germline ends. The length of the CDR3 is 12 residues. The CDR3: CASSNRVNEQFF. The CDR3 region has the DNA TGTGCCAGCTCGAATAGGGTAAATGAGCAGTTCTTC.

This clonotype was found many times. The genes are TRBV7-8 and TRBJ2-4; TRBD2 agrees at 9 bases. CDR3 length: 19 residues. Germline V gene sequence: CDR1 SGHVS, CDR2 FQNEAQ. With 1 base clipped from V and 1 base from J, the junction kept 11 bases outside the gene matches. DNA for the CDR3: TGTGCCAGCAGCTTAGGGGTTGCGGGAGGGCTTGGGGCCAAAAACATTCAGTACTTC. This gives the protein CASSLGVAGGLGAKNIQYF.

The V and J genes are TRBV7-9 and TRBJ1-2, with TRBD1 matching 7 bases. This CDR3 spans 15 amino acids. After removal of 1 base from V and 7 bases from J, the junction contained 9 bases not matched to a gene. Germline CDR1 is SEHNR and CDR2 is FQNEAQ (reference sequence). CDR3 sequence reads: CASSLVEGQYSGYTF. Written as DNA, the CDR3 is TGTGCCAGCAGCTTAGTCGAGGGACAGTATAGTGGCTACACCTTC.

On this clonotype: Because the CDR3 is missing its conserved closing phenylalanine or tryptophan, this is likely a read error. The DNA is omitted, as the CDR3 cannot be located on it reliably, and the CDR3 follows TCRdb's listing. The CDR3 region is CASSRTHS. The chain links TRBV6-5 to TRBJ2-1. The CDR3 length equals 8 residues, ends included. In germline, CDR1 is MNHEY, CDR2 SVGAGI.

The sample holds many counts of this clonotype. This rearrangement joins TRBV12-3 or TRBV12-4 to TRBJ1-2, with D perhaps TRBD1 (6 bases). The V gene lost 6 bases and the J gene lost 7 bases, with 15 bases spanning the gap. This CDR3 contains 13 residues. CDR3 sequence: CASRPGGARGYTF. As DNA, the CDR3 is TGTGCCAGCAGGCCCGGGGGGGCGCGTGGCTACACCTTC.

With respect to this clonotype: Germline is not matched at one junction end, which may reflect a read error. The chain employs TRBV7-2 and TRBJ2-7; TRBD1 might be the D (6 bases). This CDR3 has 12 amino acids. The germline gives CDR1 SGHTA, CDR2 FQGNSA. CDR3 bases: TGTGCCAGCAGCCGGGACAACTACAAGCAGTACTTC. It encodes CASSRDNYKQYF.

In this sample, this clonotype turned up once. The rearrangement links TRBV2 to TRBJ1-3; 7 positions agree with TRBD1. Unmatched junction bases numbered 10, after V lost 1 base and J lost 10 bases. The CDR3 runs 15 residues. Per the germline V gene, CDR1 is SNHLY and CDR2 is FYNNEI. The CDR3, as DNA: TGTGCCAGCAGTGAAGGTGGGACAGCCCAAGAGACCATATATTTT. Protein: CASSEGGTAQETIYF.

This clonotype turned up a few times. The CDR3 coding sequence is TGTGCCAGCAGCCAAGTTGGCAAAAACTATAATTCACCCCTCCACTTT. Its protein product is CASSQVGKNYNSPLHF. The chain couples TRBV3-1 to TRBJ1-6; D gene ambiguous. CDR3 length: 16 residues. Deletions cut 1 base from V and 3 bases from J, with 10 bases between. CDR1 is LGHDT, CDR2 YNNKEL, per germline (reference sequence).

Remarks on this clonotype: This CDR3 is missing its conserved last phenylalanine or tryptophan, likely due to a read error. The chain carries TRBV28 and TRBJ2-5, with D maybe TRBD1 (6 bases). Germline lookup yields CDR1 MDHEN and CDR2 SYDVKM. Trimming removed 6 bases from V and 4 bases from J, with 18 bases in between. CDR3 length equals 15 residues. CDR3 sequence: CASRGNRVTRETQYV. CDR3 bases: TGTGCCAGCAGAGGGAACAGGGTAACAAGAGAGACCCAGTACGTC.

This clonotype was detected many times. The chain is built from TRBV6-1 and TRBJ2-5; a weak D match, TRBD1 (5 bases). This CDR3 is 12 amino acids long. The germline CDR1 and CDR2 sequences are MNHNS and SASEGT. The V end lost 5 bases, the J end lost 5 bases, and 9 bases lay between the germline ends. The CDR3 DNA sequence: TGTGCCAGCAGTCCCAGGGCCGAGACCCAGTACTTC. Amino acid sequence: CASSPRAETQYF.

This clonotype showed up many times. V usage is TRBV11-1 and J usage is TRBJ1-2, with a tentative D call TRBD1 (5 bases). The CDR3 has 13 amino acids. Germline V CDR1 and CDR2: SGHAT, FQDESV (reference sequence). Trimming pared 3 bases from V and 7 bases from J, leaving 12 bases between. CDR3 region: CASSFTGRAGYTF. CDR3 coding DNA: TGTGCCAGCAGCTTCACAGGCCGGGCTGGCTACACCTTC.

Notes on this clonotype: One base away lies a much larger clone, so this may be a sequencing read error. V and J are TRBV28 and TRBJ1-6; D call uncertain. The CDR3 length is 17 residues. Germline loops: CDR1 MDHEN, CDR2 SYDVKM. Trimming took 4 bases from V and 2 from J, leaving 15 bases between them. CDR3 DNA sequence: TGTGCCAGCAGTTCCGCGGCCTTGGAGCCCTATAATTCACCCCTCCACTTT. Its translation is CASSSAALEPYNSPLHF.

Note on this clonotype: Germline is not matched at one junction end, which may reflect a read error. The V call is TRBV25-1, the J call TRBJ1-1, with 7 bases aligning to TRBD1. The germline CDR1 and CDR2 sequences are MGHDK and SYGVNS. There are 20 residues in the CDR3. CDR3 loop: CASSEGYSAKTTGSVAEAFF. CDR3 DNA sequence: TGTGCTAGCAGTGAAGGCTATAGTGCTAAGACGACAGGGTCGGTCGCTGAAGCTTTCTTT.

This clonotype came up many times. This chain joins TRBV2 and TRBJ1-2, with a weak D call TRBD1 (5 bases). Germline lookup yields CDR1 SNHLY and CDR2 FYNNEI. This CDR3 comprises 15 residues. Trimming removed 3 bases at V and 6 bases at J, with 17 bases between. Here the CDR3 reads CASSDAGTGLDGYTF. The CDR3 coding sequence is TGTGCCAGCAGTGACGCGGGTACAGGTTTGGATGGCTACACCTTC.

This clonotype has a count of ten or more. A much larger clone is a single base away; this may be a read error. CDR3 in amino acids: CASSPSLAGGVYEQYF. The CDR3 DNA follows: TGTGCCAGTAGTCCGTCACTAGCGGGAGGTGTCTACGAGCAGTACTTC. This chain joins TRBV19 and TRBJ2-7; TRBD2 agrees at 12 bases. The CDR3 covers 16 residues. The germline V gene has CDR1 LNHDA and CDR2 SQIVND (reference sequence). The V gene end was trimmed by 5 bases and the J gene end by 3 bases; junction bases not matched to a gene: 8. Drawing the rest from reference TRBV19 and TRBJ2-7, the complete variable domain is DGGITQSPKYLFRKEGQNVTLSCEQNLNHDAMYWYRQDPGQGLRLIYYSQIVNDFQKGDIAEGYSVSREKKESFPLTVTSAQKNPTAFYLCASSPSLAGGVYEQYFGPGTRLTVT.